These T cell receptor beta chains were read from a single sample in a study of blood T cell repertoires in COVID-19. Sequencing used immunoSEQ multiplex PCR; TCRdb keeps in-frame clones, though not all of them. The sample shows fewer than 400,000 clones, roughly 88% of them seen only once. The sequenced sample consisted of PBMCs or T cells enriched from blood (not recorded which). Every receptor here comes from a man aged 25 to 45 who had recovered from COVID-19. The CDR3 runs from the conserved cysteine through the conserved F or W.

V gene,J gene,CDR3 protein
TRBV19,TRBJ1-5,CASSGTGGSQPQHF
TRBV19,TRBJ2-1,CASSSSGALYNEQFF
TRBV28,TRBJ2-7,CASSLDRGAYEQYF
TRBV15,TRBJ1-5,CATSMSSTGFRQPQHF
TRBV10-1,TRBJ2-5,CASSESYGTGQETQYF
TRBV24-1,TRBJ2-1,CATSVTGTYNEQFF
TRBV12-3/TRBV12-4,TRBJ2-7,CASSRTGGPEQYF
TRBV7-9,TRBJ2-1,CASSSDNLQQFF
TRBV10-1,TRBJ1-1,CASSSTGGNTEAFF
TRBV7-9,TRBJ2-5,CASSLGRQTSGETQYF
TRBV2,TRBJ1-5,CASTRRGQVNQPQHF
TRBV15,TRBJ1-2,CATNAGGTGLYGYTF
TRBV6-1,TRBJ2-7,CASSEGGSPLYEQYF
TRBV5-1,TRBJ1-3,CASSINPGVPSGNTIYF
TRBV25-1,TRBJ1-1,CASSDLPGVGGYSEAFF
TRBV28,TRBJ1-3,CASTRTAGNTIYF
TRBV6-5,TRBJ2-7,CASSYRSGDEQYF
TRBV5-6,TRBJ1-2,CASSLGTGSYGYTF
TRBV11-3,TRBJ1-2,CASRDRGGYGYTF
TRBV19,TRBJ1-5,CASSNHRQGPASDSNQPQHF
TRBV4-1,TRBJ1-3,CASSQGPSGGNTIYF
TRBV28,TRBJ1-2,CASSFPDRGRYGYTF
TRBV19,TRBJ1-2,CASSPVGGANYGYTF
TRBV5-1,TRBJ2-3,CASSIRQVSTDTQYF
TRBV28,TRBJ1-2,CASSFQGFAYGYTF
TRBV3-1/TRBV3-2,TRBJ1-2,CASSRTGGYTF
TRBV10-3,TRBJ1-6,CAIRGRVNSPLHF
TRBV5-1,TRBJ2-7,CASSLVASLVYEQYF
TRBV7-9,TRBJ2-7,CASSLREYEQYF
TRBV5-1,TRBJ1-1,CASSTSTGQVAFF
TRBV9,TRBJ1-2,CASSLSSLDREYGYTF
TRBV6-1,TRBJ1-5,CASSEANRINQPQHF
TRBV7-9,TRBJ1-6,CASSLEESPLHF
TRBV6-6,TRBJ1-2,CASSHTIPQGYPRYGYTF
TRBV29-1,TRBJ1-2,CSAGGQNYGYTF
TRBV28,TRBJ1-3,CASSQQGSGNTIYF
TRBV4-1,TRBJ2-3,CASSQFPSTDTQYF
TRBV19,TRBJ2-1,CASNEGQGTYNEQFF
TRBV9,TRBJ2-7,CASSVAEGAYEQYF
TRBV19,TRBJ2-2,CASSSPSGGAWTGELFF
TRBV29-1,TRBJ2-3,CSVSRGWRGSTDTQYF
TRBV15,TRBJ1-1,CATSRTGTGTEAFF
TRBV18,TRBJ2-1,CASSSYTNEQFF
TRBV27,TRBJ1-6,CASRPPGLNSPLHF
TRBV7-8,TRBJ2-7,CASSLLRDTKGTGQYF
TRBV28,TRBJ1-1,CASSFGVSMNTEAFF
TRBV30,TRBJ2-7,CAWKRGLYEQYF
TRBV10-3,TRBJ2-3,CAIRQGTDTQYF
TRBV30,TRBJ2-7,CAWSMSQGAVYEQYF
TRBV27,TRBJ2-5,CASSFVATSGGAGETQYF
TRBV10-1,TRBJ2-2,CASSDPDGELFF
TRBV9,TRBJ1-2,CASSVGTGGYGYTF
TRBV15,TRBJ2-3,CATSRPGSTDTQYF
TRBV6-5,TRBJ1-2,CASRRQGVDHGYTF
TRBV28,TRBJ2-7,CASSPPTGNSYEQYF